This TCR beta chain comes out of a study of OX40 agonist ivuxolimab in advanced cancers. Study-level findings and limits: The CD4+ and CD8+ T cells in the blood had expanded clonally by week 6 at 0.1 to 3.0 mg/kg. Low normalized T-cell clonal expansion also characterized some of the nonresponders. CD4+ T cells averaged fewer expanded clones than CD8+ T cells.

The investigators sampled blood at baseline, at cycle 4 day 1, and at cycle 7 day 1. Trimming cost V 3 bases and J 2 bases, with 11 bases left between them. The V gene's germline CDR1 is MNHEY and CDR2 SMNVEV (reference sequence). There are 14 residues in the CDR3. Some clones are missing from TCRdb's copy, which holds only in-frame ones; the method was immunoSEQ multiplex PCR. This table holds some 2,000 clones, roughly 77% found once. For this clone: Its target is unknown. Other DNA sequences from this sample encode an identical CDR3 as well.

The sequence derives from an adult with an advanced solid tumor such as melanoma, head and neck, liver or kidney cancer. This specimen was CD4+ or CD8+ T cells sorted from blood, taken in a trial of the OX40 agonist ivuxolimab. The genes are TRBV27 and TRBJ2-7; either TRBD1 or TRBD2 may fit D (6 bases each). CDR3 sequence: CASSFAGGPYEQYF. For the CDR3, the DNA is TGTGCCAGCAGTTTTGCCGGGGGCCCCTACGAGCAGTACTTC.